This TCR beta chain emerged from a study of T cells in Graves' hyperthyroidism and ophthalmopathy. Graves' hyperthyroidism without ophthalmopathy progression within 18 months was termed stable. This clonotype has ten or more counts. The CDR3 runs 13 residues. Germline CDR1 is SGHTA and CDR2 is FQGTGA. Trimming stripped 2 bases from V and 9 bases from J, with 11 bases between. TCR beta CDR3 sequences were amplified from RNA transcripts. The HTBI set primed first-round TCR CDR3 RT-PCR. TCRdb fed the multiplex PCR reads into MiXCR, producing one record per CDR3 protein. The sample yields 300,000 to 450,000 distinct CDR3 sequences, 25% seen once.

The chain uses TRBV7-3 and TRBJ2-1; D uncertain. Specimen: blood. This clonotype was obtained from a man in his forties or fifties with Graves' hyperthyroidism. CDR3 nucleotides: TGTGCCAGCAGCTTAGTCCCGAACATTGAGCAGTTCTTC. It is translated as CASSLVPNIEQFF.